The text below deals with one TCR beta chain. Its antigen is currently unknown. Via MiXCR, TCRdb re-called the RT-PCR reads, giving one row per CDR3 protein. The table records roughly 500,000 distinct CDR3 sequences, 25% of them present only once. These data are taken from a study of response to subunit inactivated influenza vaccine. Whole-study findings and limits: Authors suggested few new T cells are recruited by each seasonal influenza vaccination.

The sequence derives from a man in his fifties or sixties who received an inactivated influenza vaccine. The material sequenced was CD4+ T cells sorted from PBMCs, taken 5 days after vaccination.

Here the CDR3 DNA reads TGCGCCTCCGCGGTAGCGGGAACAGATACGCAGTATTTT. Its protein product is CASAVAGTDTQYF. The J gene is TRBJ2-3, the V gene TRBV5-1; 8 nucleotides align to TRBD2. V lost 10 bases, J lost 3 bases, and 7 bases stayed unmatched. The CDR3 runs 13 residues. Germline V lookup: CDR1 SGHRS, CDR2 YFSETQ.